This is a list of T cell receptor beta chains from one sample in a study of cytomegalovirus exposure and HLA in healthy donors. TCRdb keeps only in-frame clones here, not all; method: immunoSEQ multiplex PCR. Here the sample spans fewer than 150,000 clones, approximately 80% being singletons. The specimen sequenced was PBMCs. The source of these receptors is a man aged 45-60 years in good health and CMV-seronegative. The CDR3 runs from the conserved cysteine through the conserved F or W. D genes are given only for firm matches. For some rows the clone size is stated as once, few or many, or as a class when expanded; others skip it.

abundance	v_gene	d_gene	j_gene	CDR3nt	CDR3aa
.	TRBV5-6	.	TRBJ2-3	TGTGCCAGCAGCTTGGAGGGGGTGAGGACAGATACGCAGTATTTT	CASSLEGVRTDTQYF
.	TRBV28	.	TRBJ2-5	TGTGCCAGCAGTTTACCCCTTAGACAGCAGTACTTC	CASSLPLRQQYF
.	TRBV29-1	.	TRBJ2-5	TGCAGCACTCAGGGTGGCCAAGAGACCCAGTACTTC	CSTQGGQETQYF
.	TRBV7-8	TRBD1	TRBJ1-4	TGTGCCAGCAGCCAACACATCCCGGGACAGGGTAATGAAAAACTGTTTTTT	CASSQHIPGQGNEKLFF
few	TRBV4-3	.	TRBJ1-5	TGCGCCAGCAGCCAAGATACCGGTCAGCCCCAGCATTTT	CASSQDTGQPQHF
.	TRBV4-2	TRBD1	TRBJ1-1	TGTGCCAGCAGCTTCCGGACAGGGGTTCACACTGAAGCTTTCTTT	CASSFRTGVHTEAFF
.	TRBV30	.	TRBJ1-6	TGTGCCTGGAGTGTAGGTGGAGAATCACCCCTCCACTTT	CAWSVGGESPLHF
once	TRBV15	TRBD2	TRBJ2-7	TGTGCCACCAGCAGAGTGTATGACGGGAGGAACGAGCAGTACTTC	CATSRVYDGRNEQYF
.	TRBV12-5	.	TRBJ1-5	TGTGCTAGTGGTTTGGGAGACAATCAGCCCCAGCATTTT	CASGLGDNQPQHF
.	TRBV5-6	TRBD1	TRBJ1-5	TGTGCCAGCAGCTTGGCCATGGGACAGGGTTTGCAGCCCCAGCATTTT	CASSLAMGQGLQPQHF
.	TRBV19	TRBD1	TRBJ2-1	TGTGCCAGTAGTAAGACAGGGGGCGGTGAGCAGTTCTTC	CASSKTGGGEQFF
.	TRBV19	TRBD1	TRBJ1-2	TGTGCCATCGGGACAGACCCTTATGGCTACACCTTC	CAIGTDPYGYTF
.	TRBV7-3	.	TRBJ2-6	TGTGCCAGCAGCGGAACTAACTCTGGGGCCAACGTCCTGACTTTC	CASSGTNSGANVLTF
.	TRBV7-9	TRBD2	TRBJ2-1	TGTGCCAGCAGCCGAGGGACTAGCGGGCTCAACAATGAGCAGTTCTTC	CASSRGTSGLNNEQFF
.	TRBV5-1	TRBD1	TRBJ1-2	TGCGCCAGCAGCACGACAGGGGCAGGTGGCTACACCTTC	CASSTTGAGGYTF